This T cell receptor (beta chain) is from a study of cytotoxic CD8 clonotypes in ibrutinib-treated CLL. Study context: The cohort had 10 to 11 relapsed/refractory and roughly 15 treatment-naive patients, some 18 IGHV unmutated. Study-level findings and limits: Baseline levels were approached again at progression, after clonality had risen at ibrutinib response. Treatment saw public clonotypes, which were uncommon, either contract or stay stable.

Deep sequencing aimed at 1 in 200,000 to 1 in 1 million T cells' resolution. Libraries were prepared by immunoSEQ multiplex PCR; TCRdb keeps only in-frame clonotypes and omits some of them. The repertoire holds hundreds of thousands of clones, with 79% as singletons. Trimming pared 3 bases from V and 5 bases from J, leaving 8 bases between. The CDR3 has 14 amino acids. Germline loops: CDR1 MNHNS, CDR2 SASEGT. Notes on this clone: The antigen remains undetermined.

The receptor comes from a human donor with chronic lymphocytic leukemia. The sequencing used PBMCs, collected after 12 months of ibrutinib treatment. The rearrangement links TRBV6-1 to TRBJ1-6; no clear D gene. CDR3 in amino acids: CASSDDRNNSPLHF. CDR3 nucleotide sequence: TGTGCCAGCAGTGACGACCGAAATAATTCACCCCTCCACTTT.